The rows below give T cell receptor beta chains drawn from one sample of a study of siplizumab effects on memory and regulatory T cells. The data were produced by immunoSEQ multiplex PCR, yet TCRdb's version contains in-frame clones alone and is incomplete. In the table there are more than 95,000 clones, 93% of which are singletons. The sequencing sample was made of Tregs sorted from blood. All receptors come from a human donor in good health. Each CDR3 is given with its conserved first and last residue. The D gene is left open where the match is weak. Clone sizes are given selectively: once, few, many, or a class where the clone is expanded.

TRBJ2-5	.	.	TRBV13	CASSSLPGETQYF	TGTGCCAGCAGCTCGCTTCCGGGTGAGACCCAGTACTTC
TRBJ2-1	few	.	TRBV19	CASSTGRYNEQFF	TGTGCCAGTAGTACGGGACGTTACAATGAGCAGTTCTTC
TRBJ2-7	.	.	TRBV6-5	CASSYSDLSYEQYF	TGTGCCAGCAGTTACTCCGATCTCTCCTACGAGCAGTACTTC
TRBJ2-7	.	.	TRBV5-4	CASSLDTCEQYF	TGTGCCAGCAGCTTGGATACGTGCGAGCAGTACTTC
TRBJ1-4	.	TRBD1	TRBV6-5	CASSPRGTENEKLFF	TGTGCCAGCAGCCCGCGTGGGACAGAGAATGAAAAACTGTTTTTT
TRBJ1-3	.	.	TRBV9	CASSVVGGSSGNTIYF	TGTGCCAGCAGCGTAGTGGGAGGGAGCTCTGGAAACACCATATATTTT
TRBJ2-5	.	TRBD2	TRBV5-1	CASSPGGIQETQYF	TGCGCCAGCAGCCCGGGGGGGATCCAAGAGACCCAGTACTTC
TRBJ2-5	.	TRBD1	TRBV4-1	CASSHTRTGEETQYF	TGCGCCAGCAGCCATACGAGGACAGGGGAAGAGACCCAGTACTTC
TRBJ2-7	.	.	TRBV5-1	CASSKGHATYEQYF	TGCGCCAGCAGCAAAGGACATGCTACCTACGAGCAGTACTTC
TRBJ1-1	.	TRBD1	TRBV4-1	CASSPRDRGNTEAFF	TGCGCCAGCAGCCCTCGGGACAGGGGGAACACTGAAGCTTTCTTT
TRBJ2-1	once	.	TRBV2	CASSEVVAVNNEQFF	TGTGCCAGCAGTGAGGTGGTAGCGGTAAACAATGAGCAGTTCTTC
TRBJ1-2	few	.	TRBV30	CAWSYQGIGGYTF	TGTGCCTGGAGTTATCAGGGGATAGGTGGCTACACCTTC
TRBJ2-3	.	.	TRBV5-1	CASSLRSLTDTQYF	TGCGCCAGCAGCCTGAGGTCCCTCACAGATACGCAGTATTTT
TRBJ1-3	.	.	TRBV10-1	CASSVGHTIYF	TGCGCCAGCAGTGTGGGACACACCATATATTTT
TRBJ1-1	few	.	TRBV30	CAWSWGDTEAFF	TGTGCCTGGAGTTGGGGAGACACTGAAGCTTTCTTT
TRBJ2-7	.	.	TRBV4-2	CASSRDRSHYEQYF	TGTGCCAGCAGCCGAGACAGGTCTCACTACGAGCAGTACTTC
TRBJ1-1	.	.	TRBV13	CASSLVVLMNTEAFF	TGTGCCAGCAGCTTAGTTGTTTTGATGAACACTGAAGCTTTCTTT
TRBJ2-5	once	.	TRBV7-2	CASSAQETQYF	TGTGCCAGCAGCGCCCAGGAGACCCAGTACTTC
TRBJ2-1	.	TRBD2	TRBV7-2	CASSLVRAGGSYNEQFF	TGTGCCAGCAGCTTAGTTCGGGCGGGAGGATCCTACAATGAGCAGTTCTTC
TRBJ1-1	.	.	TRBV7-9	CAGSLQRNTEAFF	TGTGCCGGCAGCTTACAGAGGAACACTGAAGCTTTCTTT
TRBJ1-2	.	.	TRBV5-1	CASSFSDYGYTF	TGCGCCAGCAGCTTTTCCGACTATGGCTACACCTTC
TRBJ2-7	.	.	TRBV5-1	CASAGLTYEQYF	TGCGCCAGCGCCGGACTAACCTACGAGCAGTACTTC
TRBJ1-1	once	.	TRBV7-8	CASRPTDQGLTEAFF	TGTGCCAGCAGACCTACCGATCAGGGGCTAACTGAAGCTTTCTTT
TRBJ2-1	.	TRBD2	TRBV19	CASSIGRTSGSNEQFF	TGTGCCAGTAGTATAGGAAGGACTAGCGGGAGTAATGAGCAGTTCTTC
TRBJ1-5	.	TRBD1	TRBV6-5	CASSSGQRNQPQHF	TGTGCCAGCAGTTCGGGACAGCGCAATCAGCCCCAGCATTTT
TRBJ1-4	.	.	TRBV5-1	CASSKDGRSNEKLFF	TGCGCCAGCAGCAAGGACGGGAGGAGTAATGAAAAACTGTTTTTT
TRBJ1-4	.	.	TRBV6-1	CASSEYLGGNEKLFF	TGTGCCAGCAGTGAATATCTAGGGGGTAATGAAAAACTGTTTTTT
TRBJ1-6	.	.	TRBV6-1	CASSTGTESSPLHF	TGTGCCAGTTCAACCGGGACGGAAAGTTCACCCCTCCACTTT
TRBJ1-2	.	.	TRBV4-1	CASSPRQDSYGYTF	TGCGCCAGCAGTCCAAGACAAGACAGCTATGGCTACACCTTC
TRBJ2-7	.	.	TRBV21-1	CAGQGDEQYF	TGTGCCGGACAGGGAGACGAGCAGTACTTC
TRBJ2-7	.	TRBD1	TRBV30	CAWGRDRTYEQYF	TGTGCCTGGGGCCGGGACAGGACCTACGAGCAGTACTTC